The present entry profiles one T cell receptor beta chain with its context. TCRdb reprocessed the RT-PCR reads via MiXCR and lists one record per CDR3 protein. Found here are hundreds of thousands of distinct CDR3 sequences, approximately 14% of them singletons; the top ten hold 3.6%. The germline V and J ends were trimmed by 2 bases and 6 bases, with 8 bases remaining between them. From germline, CDR1 is KGHSH and CDR2 LQKENI. The CDR3 spans 12 residues. The specimen sequenced was memory CD4+ T cells from blood. The source of this sequence is a female donor in good health, serving as a healthy control. The chain couples TRBV18 to TRBJ2-7, with no clear D. The CDR3 DNA sequence: TGTGCCAGCTCACCAGGAGTAGCCGAGCAGTACTTC. Amino acid sequence: CASSPGVAEQYF.